This TCR beta chain was profiled in a study of shared clonotypes between healthy human individuals. The authors ran the assay at deep level. Using immunoSEQ multiplex PCR, the repertoire was profiled, and TCRdb retains in-frame clones only, with some absent. The sample gives hundreds of thousands of clones, approximately 79% of which show up once; over 1.5% is in the top ten. This clone was counted a few times. Germline values: CDR1 SGHDN, CDR2 FVKESK. The CDR3 has 14 residues. Trimming left V 1 base short and J 3 bases short, with 9 bases between. Sample: memory CD4+ T cells sorted from blood. Subset denoted: CD45RA-negative fraction. V usage is TRBV14 and J usage is TRBJ1-2, with a tentative D call TRBD1 (6 bases). This receptor was identified in a young woman in good health. The CDR3 sequence is CASSQGTADYGYTF. The CDR3, as DNA: TGTGCCAGCAGCCAAGGGACAGCGGACTATGGCTACACCTTC. Full variable domain (remainder filled in from reference TRBV14 and TRBJ1-2): EAGVTQFPSHSVIEKGQTVTLRCDPISGHDNLYWYRRVMGKEIKFLLHFVKESKQDESGMPNNRFLAERTGGTYSTLKVQPAELEDSGVYFCASSQGTADYGYTFGSGTRLTVV.